This TCR beta chain was identified in a study of T-cell memory formation after mild COVID-19. Germline V gene lookup returns CDR1 MGHRA and CDR2 YSYEKL. The CDR3 is made up of 14 amino acids. About this clonotype: Its specificity is not known. An end of the junction differs from the germline gene, which may be a read error.

Constant-segment primers served in 5'RACE that generated TCR alpha and TCR beta cDNA libraries bearing sample barcodes and UMIs. Using its own MiXCR run on the 5' RACE reads, TCRdb lists one record per CDR3 protein. Among some 150,000 distinct CDR3 sequences listed, over 15% were seen once. General study findings and limits: CD4/CD8 balance characterized clones contracting day 15 to 85, and CD4+ skew characterized later expanders. Among CD4+ contracting clones, most were CM and EM, and CD8+ ones EMRA.

The clonotype comes from an adult woman who had mild COVID-19 (a few samples of this study predate the infection). Cell type and time point are not known. Sequencing was done on a sample of PBMCs or a T cell subset sorted from them (not recorded which). This sequence joins TRBV4-1 and TRBJ1-1; a possible D gene is TRBD1 (6 bases). Written as DNA, the CDR3 is TGCGCCAGCAGGCAAGTAGGGGGGAGGACTGAAGCTTTCTTT. It specifies CASRQVGGRTEAFF.